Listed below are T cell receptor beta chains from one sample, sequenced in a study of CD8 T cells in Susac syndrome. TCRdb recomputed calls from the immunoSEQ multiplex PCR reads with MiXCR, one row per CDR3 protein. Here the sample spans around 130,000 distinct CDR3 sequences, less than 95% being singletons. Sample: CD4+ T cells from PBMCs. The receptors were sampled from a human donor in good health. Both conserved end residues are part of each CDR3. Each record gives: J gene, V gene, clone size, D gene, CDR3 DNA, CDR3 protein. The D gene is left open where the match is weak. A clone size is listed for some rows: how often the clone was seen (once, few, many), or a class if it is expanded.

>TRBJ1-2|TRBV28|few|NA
TGTGCCAGCAGTTTGAGCTATGGCTACACCTTC
CASSLSYGYTF
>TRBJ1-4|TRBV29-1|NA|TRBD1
TGCAGCGTGAAACAGGGGGCGGGTGAAAAACTGTTTTTT
CSVKQGAGEKLFF
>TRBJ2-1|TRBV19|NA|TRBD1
TGTGCCAGTAGTATAGGGACAGGGGGCTTCAATGAGCAGTTCTTC
CASSIGTGGFNEQFF
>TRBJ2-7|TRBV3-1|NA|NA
TGTGCCAGCAGCCTTTCCTTTACAGGGTCCGCCTACGAGCAGTACTTC
CASSLSFTGSAYEQYF
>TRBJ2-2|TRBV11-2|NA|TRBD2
TGTGCCAGCAGCTTGCAAGAGGGAGGGCGGCTGTTTTTT
CASSLQEGGRLFF
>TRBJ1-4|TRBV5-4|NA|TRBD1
TGTGCCAGCAGCTCGTCCCGGGACAGTAATGGGGGTGAAAAACTGTTTTTT
CASSSSRDSNGGEKLFF
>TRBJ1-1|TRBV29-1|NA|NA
TGCAGCGGACAAGGGGATCCCCTTCTCTTGAACACTGAAGCTTTCTTT
CSGQGDPLLLNTEAFF
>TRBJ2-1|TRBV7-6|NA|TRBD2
TGTGCCAGCAGCTTAAACAGAGGGGAGACTAGCGGGTATGATGAGCAGTTCTTC
CASSLNRGETSGYDEQFF
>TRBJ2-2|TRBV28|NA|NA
TGTGCCAGCAGTCGAGACACCACGAACACCGGGGAGCTGTTTTTT
CASSRDTTNTGELFF
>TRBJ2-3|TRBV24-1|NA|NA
TGTGCCACCAGGGGGACTGCCACAGATACGCAGTATTTT
CATRGTATDTQYF
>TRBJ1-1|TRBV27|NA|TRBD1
TGTGCCAGCAGCCTCAGGGACAGTCCAAAAGCTTTCTTT
CASSLRDSPKAFF
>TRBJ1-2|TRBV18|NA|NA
TGTGCCAGCTCCCCCTCCGCGGAGAACTATGGCTACACCTTC
CASSPSAENYGYTF
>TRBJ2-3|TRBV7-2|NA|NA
TGTGCCAGCAGCTCGTACCCGTCGATAGATACGCAGTATTTT
CASSSYPSIDTQYF